A single TCR beta chain is shown here with its context. Antigen: not known. The record originates from a study of shared clonotypes between healthy human individuals. Findings and caveats of the study: For sorted subsets, rarefaction showed incomplete sequencing despite large depth. A small donor pool kept down the genetic and exposure-history diversity that was represented.

It was CD45RO-negative cells, positively selected for CCR7, that made up naive CD8 cells, with terminally differentiated effector memory CD45RA+ cells excluded. Adult Caucasians living in Nashville, Tennessee made up all of the donors. This CDR3 is 15 amino acids long. Germline trimming cut 7 bases from V and 2 bases from J; bases unmatched to any gene: 10. Germline CDR1 MNHEY, CDR2 SMNVEV (reference sequence). TCRdb's table, derived via immunoSEQ multiplex PCR, lists solely in-frame clones and lacks some. The sample contains about 2.2 million clones, roughly 93% of which appear only once. This chain connects TRBV27 to TRBJ2-7; 8 positions agree with TRBD2. The sequencing input was naive CD8+ T cells from PBMCs. This TCR was recovered from a man younger than 30 in good health. Some clones in this sample may be carry-over from other donors' samples. CDR3 in amino acids: CASTPRAGATYEQYF. The DNA of the CDR3 is TGTGCCAGCACCCCTCGAGCGGGAGCCACCTACGAGCAGTACTTC.